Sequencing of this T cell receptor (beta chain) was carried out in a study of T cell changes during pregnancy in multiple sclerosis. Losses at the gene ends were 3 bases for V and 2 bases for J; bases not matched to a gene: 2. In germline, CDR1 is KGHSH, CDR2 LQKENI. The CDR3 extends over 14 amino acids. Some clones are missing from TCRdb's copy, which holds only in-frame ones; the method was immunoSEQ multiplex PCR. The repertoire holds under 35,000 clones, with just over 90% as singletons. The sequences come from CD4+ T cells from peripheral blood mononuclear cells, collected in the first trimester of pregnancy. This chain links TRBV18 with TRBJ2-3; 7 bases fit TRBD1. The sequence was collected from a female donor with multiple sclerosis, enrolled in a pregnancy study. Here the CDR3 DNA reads TGTGCCAGCTCACCTCAGGGGGTCACAGATACGCAGTATTTT. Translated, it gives CASSPQGVTDTQYF.